The text below deals with one T cell receptor beta chain. The sample comes from a study of blood T cell repertoires in COVID-19. Whole-study context: Samples taken during acute and convalescent COVID-19 were collected in the United States, Italy and Spain. T cells, B-cell-depleted T cells, or PBMCs provided the cDNA or gDNA that served as material.

The CDR3 spans 14 residues. The V end lost 6 bases, the J end lost 3 bases, and 14 bases lay between the germline ends. From germline, CDR1 is ENHRY and CDR2 SYGVKD. Per the original data handling: Nucleated cell counts were estimated from reference gene primer amplification. Assay: immunoSEQ multiplex PCR; the TCRdb copy retains only in-frame clones and omits some. That table furnishes V, J and clone size, whereas the DNA furnished D and trimming. The data hold 100,000 to 150,000 clones, with about three quarters observed a single time. V and J are TRBV10-3 and TRBJ1-2; possibly TRBD1 for D (5 bases). The sequence was obtained from a man aged 65-85 years with acute or convalescent COVID-19. The sample consisted of peripheral blood. CDR3 region: CAIREPGGDYGYTF. In DNA, the CDR3 is TGTGCCATCAGGGAGCCCGGGGGAGACTATGGCTACACCTTC.